This T cell receptor beta chain was sequenced for a study of blood T cell repertoires in COVID-19. About the study: Researchers got acute and convalescent COVID-19 samples from the United States, Italy and Spain. Sample material is recorded as cDNA or gDNA derived from T cells, B-cell-depleted T cells, or PBMCs.

CDR1 and CDR2 (germline): MNHEY, SMNVEV (reference sequence). The germline V and J ends were trimmed by 3 bases and 4 bases, with 10 bases remaining between them. This CDR3 is built from 15 residues. In the original workflow: Amplification with reference gene primers provided the estimates of nucleated cell counts. Here immunoSEQ multiplex PCR was the method, and the copy in TCRdb shows in-frame clones only, minus some. V and J calls and clone size are those listed in that table; D and trimming were worked out from the DNA. The sample shows approximately 300,000 clones, about 82% of them seen only once.

The TCR originated in a woman in her fifties or sixties with active or convalescent COVID-19. The gene calls are TRBV27 and TRBJ1-6; D unclear. The sequenced sample was peripheral blood. CDR3 bases: TGTGCCAGCAGTTTGGGAGGAGCTTATAATTCACCCCTCCACTTT. As protein: CASSLGGAYNSPLHF.